A selection of T cell receptor beta chains follows, all from one sample in a study of shared clonotypes between healthy human individuals. TCRdb's copy holds only in-frame clones and misses some; the assay was immunoSEQ multiplex PCR. The sample lists over a million clones; roughly 96% were seen once. The sequencing sample was made of naive CD4+ T cells sorted from blood. Source of these receptors: a man aged 25 to 40 in good health. Each CDR3 is given with its conserved first and last residue. Fields, in order: clone size, CDR3 length, D gene, V gene, J gene, CDR3 DNA, CDR3 protein. D genes are given only for firm matches. Clone size is not always given. Where it is, it says once, few, many or a class for expanded clones.

clone_size: -; cdr3_length: 13; d_call: -; v_call: TRBV18; j_call: TRBJ2-3; cdr3_nt: TGTGCCAGCTCCGGGACCCCCTTGGATACGCAGTATTTT; cdr3_aa: CASSGTPLDTQYF
clone_size: -; cdr3_length: 15; d_call: -; v_call: TRBV6-5; j_call: TRBJ2-7; cdr3_nt: TGTGCCAGCAAGGATCTCTCCTTAAGGACCTACGAGCAGTACTTC; cdr3_aa: CASKDLSLRTYEQYF
clone_size: few; cdr3_length: 14; d_call: -; v_call: TRBV10-3; j_call: TRBJ1-1; cdr3_nt: TGTGCCATCAGTGAGTCGGAGGGAAACACTGAAGCTTTCTTT; cdr3_aa: CAISESEGNTEAFF
clone_size: -; cdr3_length: 15; d_call: TRBD2; v_call: TRBV5-6; j_call: TRBJ2-1; cdr3_nt: TGTGCCAGCAGCTTTGGGACTAGCGGTAACAATGAGCAGTTCTTC; cdr3_aa: CASSFGTSGNNEQFF
clone_size: -; cdr3_length: 17; d_call: TRBD1; v_call: TRBV5-1; j_call: TRBJ2-1; cdr3_nt: TGCGCCAGCAGCCGGGACAGGCCCCAATACTCCTACAATGAGCAGTTCTTC; cdr3_aa: CASSRDRPQYSYNEQFF
clone_size: -; cdr3_length: 17; d_call: TRBD1; v_call: TRBV11-1; j_call: TRBJ2-7; cdr3_nt: TGTGCCAGCAGCATCTACGGGACAGGGGGCCGGTCGAACGAGCAGTACTTC; cdr3_aa: CASSIYGTGGRSNEQYF
clone_size: -; cdr3_length: 13; d_call: TRBD1; v_call: TRBV6-1; j_call: TRBJ1-1; cdr3_nt: TGTGCCAGCGCATTACAGGGGAAAACTGAAGCTTTCTTT; cdr3_aa: CASALQGKTEAFF
clone_size: -; cdr3_length: 20; d_call: TRBD2; v_call: TRBV15; j_call: TRBJ2-5; cdr3_nt: TGTGCCACCAGCAGAGAGCCGGGACTAGCGGGAGTGTTCTTTTCAGAGACCCAGTACTTC; cdr3_aa: CATSREPGLAGVFFSETQYF
clone_size: -; cdr3_length: 16; d_call: -; v_call: TRBV5-1; j_call: TRBJ2-7; cdr3_nt: TGCGCCAGCAGCTTGGCCGGGACTGCCGCCCTCGACGAGCAGTACTTC; cdr3_aa: CASSLAGTAALDEQYF
clone_size: -; cdr3_length: 17; d_call: -; v_call: TRBV18; j_call: TRBJ1-5; cdr3_nt: TGTGCCAGCTCACCACTCAGTCGGGGGTTTAGCAATCAGCCCCAGCATTTT; cdr3_aa: CASSPLSRGFSNQPQHF
clone_size: -; cdr3_length: 16; d_call: -; v_call: TRBV5-1; j_call: TRBJ2-7; cdr3_nt: TGCGCCAGCAAAAACCCTATGGGGCAGGGGTCGTACGAGCAGTACTTC; cdr3_aa: CASKNPMGQGSYEQYF
clone_size: -; cdr3_length: 14; d_call: -; v_call: TRBV9; j_call: TRBJ1-2; cdr3_nt: TGTGCCAGCAGCGTAGCCTCACGTCTCAATGGCTACACCTTC; cdr3_aa: CASSVASRLNGYTF
clone_size: -; cdr3_length: 14; d_call: -; v_call: TRBV7-3; j_call: TRBJ2-7; cdr3_nt: TGTGCCAGCAGCCCTGAGGGAGGGGGCTACGAGCAGTACTTC; cdr3_aa: CASSPEGGGYEQYF
clone_size: -; cdr3_length: 12; d_call: -; v_call: TRBV5-4; j_call: TRBJ2-3; cdr3_nt: TGTGCCAGCAGCCGATTGGCAGATACGCAGTATTTT; cdr3_aa: CASSRLADTQYF
clone_size: -; cdr3_length: 11; d_call: TRBD2; v_call: TRBV27; j_call: TRBJ2-7; cdr3_nt: TGTGCCACCGCCGGGGGGTCGAAGCAGTACTTC; cdr3_aa: CATAGGSKQYF
clone_size: -; cdr3_length: 13; d_call: -; v_call: TRBV11-2; j_call: TRBJ2-3; cdr3_nt: TGTGCCAGCAGCCCTAGCGACAGGTTCCCAGGATATTTT; cdr3_aa: CASSPSDRFPGYF
clone_size: -; cdr3_length: 12; d_call: -; v_call: TRBV11-2; j_call: TRBJ2-1; cdr3_nt: TGTGCCAGCAGCATCGGACCAACTGGGCAGTTCTTC; cdr3_aa: CASSIGPTGQFF
clone_size: -; cdr3_length: 18; d_call: TRBD2; v_call: TRBV7-2; j_call: TRBJ2-2; cdr3_nt: TGTGCCAGCAGCTCACATCGACGGGGCGGGAGGGGCACCGGGGAGCTGTTTTTT; cdr3_aa: CASSSHRRGGRGTGELFF
clone_size: -; cdr3_length: 17; d_call: -; v_call: TRBV4-3; j_call: TRBJ2-3; cdr3_nt: TGCGCCAGCAGCCAAGATCAACGGAGCCCGAGCACAGATACGCAGTATTTT; cdr3_aa: CASSQDQRSPSTDTQYF
clone_size: -; cdr3_length: 18; d_call: -; v_call: TRBV11-3; j_call: TRBJ2-1; cdr3_nt: TGTGCCAGCAGCTTAGGGTCTGGGACTCCCCTCACCTACAATGAGCAGTTCTTC; cdr3_aa: CASSLGSGTPLTYNEQFF
clone_size: -; cdr3_length: 16; d_call: -; v_call: TRBV7-8; j_call: TRBJ1-3; cdr3_nt: TGTGCCAGCAGCTTCCGGCGCCGGACAGAAGGAAACACCATATATTTT; cdr3_aa: CASSFRRRTEGNTIYF
clone_size: -; cdr3_length: 14; d_call: -; v_call: TRBV25-1; j_call: TRBJ2-3; cdr3_nt: TGTGCCAGCAGTGAAAGGGGTAGCACAGATACGCAGTATTTT; cdr3_aa: CASSERGSTDTQYF
clone_size: -; cdr3_length: 15; d_call: TRBD2; v_call: TRBV5-1; j_call: TRBJ2-5; cdr3_nt: TGCGCCAGCAGCTCAGTAGCGGGCCCCCAAGAGACCCAGTACTTC; cdr3_aa: CASSSVAGPQETQYF
clone_size: -; cdr3_length: 14; d_call: -; v_call: TRBV6-6; j_call: TRBJ2-3; cdr3_nt: TGTGCCAGCAGTTACGATTGGGGCACAGATACGCAGTATTTT; cdr3_aa: CASSYDWGTDTQYF
clone_size: -; cdr3_length: 13; d_call: -; v_call: TRBV29-1; j_call: TRBJ2-3; cdr3_nt: TGCAGCGTTGCGCGGGGGCGGGCAGATACGCAGTATTTT; cdr3_aa: CSVARGRADTQYF
clone_size: -; cdr3_length: 13; d_call: -; v_call: TRBV18; j_call: TRBJ1-5; cdr3_nt: TGTGCCAGCTCACCAATCGACAAGCAGCCCCAGCATTTT; cdr3_aa: CASSPIDKQPQHF
clone_size: once; cdr3_length: 16; d_call: TRBD1; v_call: TRBV5-1; j_call: TRBJ2-3; cdr3_nt: TGCGCCAGCAGCTTGGCGACAGGGATGGGCACAGATACGCAGTATTTT; cdr3_aa: CASSLATGMGTDTQYF
clone_size: -; cdr3_length: 16; d_call: TRBD2; v_call: TRBV10-3; j_call: TRBJ2-1; cdr3_nt: TGTGCCATCGGCGGAGGGAGGGCCGGTTCCTACAATGAGCAGTTCTTC; cdr3_aa: CAIGGGRAGSYNEQFF
clone_size: -; cdr3_length: 16; d_call: TRBD1; v_call: TRBV6-4; j_call: TRBJ1-2; cdr3_nt: TGTGCCAGCAGTGACTCTCGGACAGGGGTCAACTATGGCTACACCTTC; cdr3_aa: CASSDSRTGVNYGYTF
clone_size: -; cdr3_length: 16; d_call: TRBD1; v_call: TRBV25-1; j_call: TRBJ2-3; cdr3_nt: TGTGCCAGCAGTACGACAGGGTCCCTGAGCACAGATACGCAGTATTTT; cdr3_aa: CASSTTGSLSTDTQYF
clone_size: -; cdr3_length: 12; d_call: -; v_call: TRBV5-7; j_call: TRBJ1-1; cdr3_nt: TGTGCCAGCAGGGCAGAAAACACTGAAGCTTTCTTT; cdr3_aa: CASRAENTEAFF
clone_size: -; cdr3_length: 15; d_call: -; v_call: TRBV10-3; j_call: TRBJ2-3; cdr3_nt: TGTGCCATCAGTGTAGGGCAGACAAACACAGATACGCAGTATTTT; cdr3_aa: CAISVGQTNTDTQYF
clone_size: -; cdr3_length: 11; d_call: TRBD1; v_call: TRBV20-1; j_call: TRBJ1-2; cdr3_nt: TGCAGTGCCACCGTCGACAGGGATTACACCTTC; cdr3_aa: CSATVDRDYTF
clone_size: -; cdr3_length: 16; d_call: -; v_call: TRBV9; j_call: TRBJ2-3; cdr3_nt: TGTGCCAGCAGCGTAGCTGGGACCCGGGGCACAGATACGCAGTATTTT; cdr3_aa: CASSVAGTRGTDTQYF
clone_size: -; cdr3_length: 18; d_call: TRBD1; v_call: TRBV25-1; j_call: TRBJ2-3; cdr3_nt: TGTGCCAGCAGTGAGTGGCGTCGGACAGGGCAAGGCACAGATACGCAGTATTTT; cdr3_aa: CASSEWRRTGQGTDTQYF
clone_size: -; cdr3_length: 13; d_call: TRBD2; v_call: TRBV5-1; j_call: TRBJ2-1; cdr3_nt: TGCGCCAGCAGACTAGCGGCGGACAATGAGCAGTTCTTC; cdr3_aa: CASRLAADNEQFF
clone_size: -; cdr3_length: 17; d_call: TRBD2; v_call: TRBV7-9; j_call: TRBJ2-7; cdr3_nt: TGTGCCAGCAGCTACGAGCGGGAGGGCCCAAAATCCTACGAGCAGTACTTC; cdr3_aa: CASSYEREGPKSYEQYF
clone_size: -; cdr3_length: 12; d_call: -; v_call: TRBV15; j_call: TRBJ2-7; cdr3_nt: TGTGCCACCAGCAGGCCCTCCTACGAGCAGTACTTC; cdr3_aa: CATSRPSYEQYF
clone_size: -; cdr3_length: 12; d_call: -; v_call: TRBV10-1; j_call: TRBJ1-1; cdr3_nt: TGCGCCAGCAGTGCGGTGAACACTGAAGCTTTCTTT; cdr3_aa: CASSAVNTEAFF
clone_size: -; cdr3_length: 14; d_call: -; v_call: TRBV6-5; j_call: TRBJ2-5; cdr3_nt: TGTGCCAGCGGAGACTGGGCGGAACAAGAGACCCAGTACTTC; cdr3_aa: CASGDWAEQETQYF
clone_size: -; cdr3_length: 15; d_call: TRBD2; v_call: TRBV27; j_call: TRBJ2-1; cdr3_nt: TGTGCCAGCAGGACTATGGGTAGCGGGAGCAATGAGCAGTTCTTC; cdr3_aa: CASRTMGSGSNEQFF